The text below deals with one T cell receptor beta chain. Its antigen is still unknown. With 2 bases removed from V and 4 bases from J, the gap between germline ends came to 5 bases. This CDR3 spans 11 amino acids. Germline V lookup: CDR1 GTSNPN, CDR2 SVGIG (reference sequence). This sample was taken from a study of shared clonotypes between healthy human individuals. Study findings and constraints: Some clonotypes were shared by all four sorted-subset donors, while others were not shared. The non-shared ones had lower generation probabilities than the shared ones.

The study drew its donors from healthy HIV-negative adults without recent acute infections or vaccinations. TCRdb's copy holds only in-frame clones and misses some; the assay was immunoSEQ multiplex PCR. In the table there are approximately 2,000,000 clones, around 92% of which are singletons. This sequence was found in a man between 18 and 29 years old in good health. Some clones in this sample may be carry-over from other donors' samples. The specimen sequenced was naive CD4+ T cells from PBMCs. Subset noted: CD45RA+ positively selected. The rearrangement links TRBV30 to TRBJ1-1; D uncertain. CDR3 bases: TGTGCCTGGAGTCACGGCACTGAAGCTTTCTTT. It translates to CAWSHGTEAFF.